One sample yielded the 19 T cell receptor beta chains listed below, sequenced in a study of T cell repertoires and Cas9 in healthy adults. Some clones are missing from TCRdb's copy, which holds only in-frame ones; the method was immunoSEQ multiplex PCR. Here the sample spans roughly 23,000 clones, 91% being singletons. Source material: CD4+ effector T cells (CD127+, CD25-, CD137-, CD154-) from PBMCs; culture status not recorded. The source of these receptors is a human donor in good health.

This clone turned up a few times. The chain links TRBV6-1 to TRBJ1-4, with TRBD1 matching over 7 bases. J was trimmed by 7 bases and V by 7 bases; bases with no gene match: 6. Germline V gene sequence: CDR1 MNHNS, CDR2 SASEGT. This CDR3 region has 13 residues. The CDR3 DNA follows: TGTGCCAGCAAAGACAGGGCGGCTGAAAAACTGTTTTTT. This codes for CASKDRAAEKLFF.

This chain links TRBV7-2 with TRBJ2-4; D is undetermined. Germline V gene data show CDR1 as SGHTA and CDR2 as FQGNSA. Trimming took off 2 bases at V and 8 bases at J, with 7 bases between the two ends. The CDR3 consists of 12 residues. CDR3 nucleotide sequence: TGTGCCAGCAGCTTACCCTCGGACATTCAGTACTTC. This sequence encodes CASSLPSDIQYF. Together with reference TRBV7-2 and TRBJ2-4, the CDR3 gives the full variable domain: GAGVSQSPSNKVTEKGKDVELRCDPISGHTALYWYRQSLGQGLEFLIYFQGNSAPDKSGLPSDRFSAERTGGSVSTLTIQRTQQEDSAVYLCASSLPSDIQYFGAGTRLSVL.

This chain joins TRBV5-1 and TRBJ2-3; D gene uncertain. Germline V lookup: CDR1 SGHRS, CDR2 YFSETQ. The CDR3 extends over 13 amino acids. V gave up 7 bases and J gave up 3 bases, with 12 bases separating them. This CDR3 reads CASHLRDTDTQYF. CDR3 nucleotides: TGCGCCAGCCACCTTAGGGATACAGATACGCAGTATTTT.

The chain combines TRBV5-6 with TRBJ2-1; 11 nucleotides line up with TRBD2. The germline CDR1 and CDR2 sequences are SGHDT and YYEEEE. There are 14 residues in the CDR3. The J segment lost 13 bases and the V segment lost 4 bases, leaving 10 bases of the junction unmatched. Here the CDR3 reads CASSDSGTSGYQFF. CDR3 bases: TGTGCCAGCAGCGACTCCGGGACTAGCGGATATCAGTTCTTC.

This chain links TRBV4-1 with TRBJ2-1, with TRBD2 identical over 12 bases. CDR3 size: 15 residues. Trimming took 4 bases from V and 7 from J; bases not matched to a gene: 5. Germline values: CDR1 MGHRA, CDR2 YSYEKL. CDR3 region: CASSPTSGRNNEQFF. The CDR3 region has the DNA TGCGCCAGCAGCCCGACTAGCGGGAGAAATAATGAGCAGTTCTTC.

The CDR3, as DNA: TGTGCCAGCAGCCTGGGGGCCGGTGAGACCCAGTACTTC. Translation: CASSLGAGETQYF. The chain has TRBV7-2 and TRBJ2-5; D may be TRBD1 (6 bases). V shed 5 bases and J shed 5 bases, with 12 bases lying between them. CDR3 length equals 13 residues. Germline V CDR1 and CDR2: SGHTA, FQGNSA.

The chain employs TRBV10-3 and TRBJ2-7; the D gene is possibly TRBD1 (6 bases). The CDR3 runs to 13 residues. CDR1 is ENHRY, CDR2 SYGVKD, per germline. Trimming took off 6 bases at V and 3 bases at J, with 12 bases between the two ends. Here the CDR3 reads CAISGTHHYEQYF. The CDR3, as DNA: TGTGCCATCAGCGGGACACACCACTACGAGCAGTACTTC.

V is TRBV11-2 and J is TRBJ1-3; D perhaps matches TRBD1 (6 bases). Germline loops: CDR1 SGHAT, CDR2 FQNNGV. Trimming removed 7 bases from V and 2 bases from J, with 15 bases in between. The CDR3 is 15 residues long. Here the CDR3 DNA reads TGTGCCAGCACCAGCTTACAGGGCGCTGGAAACACCATATATTTT. Its protein product is CASTSLQGAGNTIYF.

V usage is TRBV18 and J usage is TRBJ1-1; the D gene is possibly TRBD1 (5 bases). The CDR3 totals 15 residues. V gave up 4 bases and J gave up 1 base, with 13 bases separating them. In germline, CDR1 is KGHSH, CDR2 LQKENI. For the CDR3, the DNA is TGTGCCAGCTCACAAGGGGTCCAATCGAACACTGAAGCTTTCTTT. Protein sequence: CASSQGVQSNTEAFF. Drawing the rest from reference TRBV18 and TRBJ1-1, the complete variable domain is NAGVMQNPRHLVRRRGQEARLRCSPMKGHSHVYWYRQLPEEGLKFMVYLQKENIIDESGMPKERFSAEFPKEGPSILRIQQVVRGDSAAYFCASSQGVQSNTEAFFGQGTRLTVV.

The rearrangement links TRBV19 to TRBJ2-7; D could derive from TRBD1 or TRBD2 (7 bases each). Trimming left V 5 bases short and J 5 bases short, with 16 bases between. This CDR3 spans 14 amino acids. Per germline, CDR1 LNHDA and CDR2 SQIVND (reference sequence). The CDR3 sequence: CASSRGDRAHEQYF. The CDR3 nucleotides are TGTGCCAGTAGTCGGGGGGACAGAGCCCACGAGCAGTACTTC.

The chain joins TRBV2 to TRBJ1-5; TRBD1 is a possible D gene (5 bases). V was clipped by 0 bases and J by 9 bases, with 15 bases between them. The CDR3 extends over 15 amino acids. Germline lookup yields CDR1 SNHLY and CDR2 FYNNEI. The CDR3 DNA reads TGTGCCAGCAGTGAAGCGGACGGGGCGGGGAGGCCCCAGCATTTT. Its translation is CASSEADGAGRPQHF.

The V gene is TRBV9, the J gene TRBJ2-1; the D gene is possibly TRBD2 (6 bases). This CDR3 is 17 amino acids long. V lost 4 bases and J lost 4, with 21 bases in between. The germline V gene encodes CDR1 SGDLS and CDR2 YYNGEE. The CDR3 protein is CASSPKVGGTGYNEQFF. CDR3 in DNA: TGTGCCAGCAGCCCCAAGGTTGGCGGGACGGGATACAATGAGCAGTTCTTC. Combining the CDR3 with reference TRBV9 and TRBJ2-1 gives the whole variable domain DSGVTQTPKHLITATGQRVTLRCSPRSGDLSVYWYQQSLDQGLQFLIQYYNGEERAKGNILERFSAQQFPDLHSELNLSSLELGDSALYFCASSPKVGGTGYNEQFFGPGTRLTVL.

The CDR3 DNA is TGTGCCAGCAGAAACAGGGGGGTCAACTATGGCTACACCTTC. Encoded protein: CASRNRGVNYGYTF. This chain uses TRBV5-6 with TRBJ1-2; 8 bases are a match to TRBD1. The J segment lost 2 bases and the V segment lost 5 bases, leaving 5 bases of the junction unmatched. CDR1 is SGHDT, CDR2 YYEEEE, per germline. The CDR3 has 14 amino acids.

The chain recombines TRBV7-2 with TRBJ1-2; TRBD1 matches 7 bases. V shed 6 bases, J shed 0 bases, and the junction held 4 bases outside the gene matches. This CDR3 spans 14 amino acids. CDR1 SGHTA and CDR2 FQGNSA come from the germline V gene. This chain's CDR3 is CASSRTGANYGYTF. The CDR3 DNA reads as TGTGCCAGCAGTCGCACAGGGGCTAACTATGGCTACACCTTC.

The genes are TRBV7-9 and TRBJ1-6; TRBD1 is a possible D gene (5 bases). V was pared by 5 bases and J by 9 bases, with 17 bases between. CDR1 and CDR2 from the germline V gene are SEHNR and FQNEAQ (reference sequence). This CDR3 is built from 15 residues. The CDR3 nucleotides are TGTGCCAGCAGCATCGGGCGGGGGGTTGTTTCACCCCTCCACTTT. Protein product: CASSIGRGVVSPLHF. Full variable domain (outside the CDR3, taken from reference TRBV7-9 and TRBJ1-6): DTGVSQNPRHKITKRGQNVTFRCDPISEHNRLYWYRQTLGQGPEFLTYFQNEAQLEKSRLLSDRFSAERPKGSFSTLEIQRTEQGDSAMYLCASSIGRGVVSPLHFGNGTRLTVT.

V usage is TRBV18 and J usage is TRBJ2-2, with 8 bases lining up with TRBD1. Losses at the gene ends were 3 bases for V and 4 bases for J; bases not matched to a gene: 1. The CDR3 has 14 residues. Germline CDR1 KGHSH, CDR2 LQKENI. Written as DNA, the CDR3 is TGTGCCAGCTCACCGACAGGGGTCACCGGGGAGCTGTTTTTT. Protein sequence: CASSPTGVTGELFF.

This clone is a singleton in its sample. This sequence joins TRBV9 and TRBJ1-2; 11 positions agree with TRBD1. The CDR3 contains 16 residues. The V gene end was trimmed by 0 bases and the J gene end by 0 bases; junction bases not matched to a gene: 1. Germline-derived CDR1 and CDR2 are SGDLS and YYNGEE. The CDR3 sequence is CASSVGGQGANYGYTF. Written as DNA, the CDR3 is TGTGCCAGCAGCGTAGGGGGACAGGGGGCTAACTATGGCTACACCTTC.

This sequence joins TRBV6-5 and TRBJ2-7, with 7 bases matching TRBD1. Germline CDR1 reads MNHEY; CDR2 reads SVGAGI. This CDR3 has 15 residues. The junction had 8 bases not matched to a gene; V was cut back by 6 bases and J by 0 bases. The CDR3 nucleotides read TGTGCCAGCAGAGACAGGGTAACTAGCTCCTACGAGCAGTACTTC. Encoded protein: CASRDRVTSSYEQYF.

This rearrangement joins TRBV6-1 to TRBJ1-5; no definite D call. Trimming left V 4 bases short and J 5 bases short, with 9 bases between. This CDR3 has 13 amino acids. Germline V gene lookup returns CDR1 MNHNS and CDR2 SASEGT. CDR3 loop: CASSVIMDQPQHF. The CDR3 bases are TGTGCCAGCAGTGTGATCATGGATCAGCCCCAGCATTTT.